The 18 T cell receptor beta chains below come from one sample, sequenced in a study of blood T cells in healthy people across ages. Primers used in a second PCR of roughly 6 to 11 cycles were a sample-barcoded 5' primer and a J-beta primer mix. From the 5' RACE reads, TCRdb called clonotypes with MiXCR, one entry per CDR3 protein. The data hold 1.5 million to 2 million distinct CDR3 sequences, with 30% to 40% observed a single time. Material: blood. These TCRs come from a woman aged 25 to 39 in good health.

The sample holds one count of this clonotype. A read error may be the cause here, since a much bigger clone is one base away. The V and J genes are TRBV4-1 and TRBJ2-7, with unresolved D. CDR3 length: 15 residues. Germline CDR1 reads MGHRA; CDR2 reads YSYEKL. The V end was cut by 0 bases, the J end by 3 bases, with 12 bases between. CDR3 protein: CASSQESSVGYEQYF. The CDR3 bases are TGCGCCAGCAGCCAAGAATCTTCGGTAGGCTACGAGCAGTACTTC.

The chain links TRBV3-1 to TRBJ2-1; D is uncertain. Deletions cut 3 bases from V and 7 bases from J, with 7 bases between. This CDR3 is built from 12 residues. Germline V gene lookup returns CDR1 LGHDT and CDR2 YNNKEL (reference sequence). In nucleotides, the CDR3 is TGTGCCAGCAGCCATGAAGGGAATGAGCAGTTCTTC. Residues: CASSHEGNEQFF.

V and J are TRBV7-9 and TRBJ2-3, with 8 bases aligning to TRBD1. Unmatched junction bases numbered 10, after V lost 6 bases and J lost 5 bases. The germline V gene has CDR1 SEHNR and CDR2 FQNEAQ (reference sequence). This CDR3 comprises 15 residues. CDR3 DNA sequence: TGTGCCAGCAGTTTCCAGGGGGCAAGGCAAGATACGCAGTATTTT. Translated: CASSFQGARQDTQYF.

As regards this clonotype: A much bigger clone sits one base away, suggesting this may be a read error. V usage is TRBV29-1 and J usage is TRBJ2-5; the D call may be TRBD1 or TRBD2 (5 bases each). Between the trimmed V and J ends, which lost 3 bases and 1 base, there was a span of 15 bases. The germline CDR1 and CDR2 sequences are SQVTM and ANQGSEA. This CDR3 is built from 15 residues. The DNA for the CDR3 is TGCAGCGTTGACGGACTTAGGGGAATCCAAGAGACCCAGTACTTC. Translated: CSVDGLRGIQETQYF.

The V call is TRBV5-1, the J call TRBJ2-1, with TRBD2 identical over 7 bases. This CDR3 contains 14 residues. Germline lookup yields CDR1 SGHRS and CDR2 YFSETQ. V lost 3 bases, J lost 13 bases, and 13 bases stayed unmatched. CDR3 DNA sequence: TGCGCCAGCAGCTCCCAGGGTTCGCGGGAGACCCAGTTCTTC. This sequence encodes CASSSQGSRETQFF.

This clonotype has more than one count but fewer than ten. CDR3 DNA sequence: TGTGCCAGCAGCCCCGGGACAGGGTTGAGTGAAGCTTTCTTT. Its protein is CASSPGTGLSEAFF. This chain uses TRBV7-3 with TRBJ1-1; 9 bases agree with TRBD1. The V gene end was trimmed by 5 bases and the J gene end by 7 bases; junction bases not matched to a gene: 8. The V gene's germline CDR1 is SGHTA and CDR2 FQGTGA. The length of the CDR3 is 14 residues. The variable domain in full, with the rest retrieved from reference TRBV7-3 and TRBJ1-1, is GAGVSQTPSNKVTEKGKYVELRCDPISGHTALYWYRQSLGQGPEFLIYFQGTGAADDSGLPNDRFFAVRPEGSVSTLKIQRTERGDSAVYLCASSPGTGLSEAFFGQGTRLTVV.

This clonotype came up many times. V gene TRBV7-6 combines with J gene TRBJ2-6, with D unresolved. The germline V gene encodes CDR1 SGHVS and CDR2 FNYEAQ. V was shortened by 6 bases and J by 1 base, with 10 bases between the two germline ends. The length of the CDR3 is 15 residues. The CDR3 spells CASSPRVSGANVLTF. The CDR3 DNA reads TGTGCCAGCAGTCCCCGGGTATCTGGGGCCAACGTCCTGACTTTC.

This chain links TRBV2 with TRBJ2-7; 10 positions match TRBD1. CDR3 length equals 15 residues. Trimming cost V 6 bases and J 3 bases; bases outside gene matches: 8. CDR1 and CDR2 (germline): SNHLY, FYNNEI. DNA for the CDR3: TGTGCCAGCAGGGAATTAAGGACAGGGGGCTACGAGCAGTACTTC. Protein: CASRELRTGGYEQYF. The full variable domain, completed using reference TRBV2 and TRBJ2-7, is EPEVTQTPSHQVTQMGQEVILRCVPISNHLYFYWYRQILGQKVEFLVSFYNNEISEKSEIFDDQFSVERPDGSNFTLKIRSTKLEDSAMYFCASRELRTGGYEQYFGPGTRLTVT.

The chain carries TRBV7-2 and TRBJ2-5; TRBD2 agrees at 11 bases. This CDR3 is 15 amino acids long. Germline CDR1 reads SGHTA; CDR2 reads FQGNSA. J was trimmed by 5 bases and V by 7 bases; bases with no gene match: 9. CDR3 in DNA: TGTGCCAGCATATTAGCGGGAGGGCGGGGGGAGACCCAGTACTTC. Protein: CASILAGGRGETQYF.

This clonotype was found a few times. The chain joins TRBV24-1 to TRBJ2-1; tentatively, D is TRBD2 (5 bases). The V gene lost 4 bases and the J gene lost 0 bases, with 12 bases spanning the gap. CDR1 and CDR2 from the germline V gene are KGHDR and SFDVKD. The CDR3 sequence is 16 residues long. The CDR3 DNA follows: TGTGCCACCAGTGACTCGGGGTTACCCTCCTACAATGAGCAGTTCTTC. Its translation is CATSDSGLPSYNEQFF.

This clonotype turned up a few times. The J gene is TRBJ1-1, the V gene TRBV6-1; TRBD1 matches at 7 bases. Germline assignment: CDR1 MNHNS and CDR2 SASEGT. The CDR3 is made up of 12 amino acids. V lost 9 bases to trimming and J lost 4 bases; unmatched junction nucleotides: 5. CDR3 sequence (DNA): TGTGCCAGTACGACAGGGCCCACTGAAGCTTTCTTT. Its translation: CASTTGPTEAFF.

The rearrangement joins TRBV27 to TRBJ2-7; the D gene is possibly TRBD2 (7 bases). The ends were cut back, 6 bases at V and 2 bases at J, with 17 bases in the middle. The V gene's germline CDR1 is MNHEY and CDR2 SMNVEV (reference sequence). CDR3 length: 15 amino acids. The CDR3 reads CASSPRGTTPYEQYF. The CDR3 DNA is TGTGCCAGCAGCCCGCGGGGGACAACACCCTACGAGCAGTACTTC.

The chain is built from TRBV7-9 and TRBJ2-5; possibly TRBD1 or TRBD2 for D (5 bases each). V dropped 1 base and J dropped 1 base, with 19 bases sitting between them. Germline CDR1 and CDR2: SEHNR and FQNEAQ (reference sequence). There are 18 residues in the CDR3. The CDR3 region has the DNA TGTGCCAGCAGCTTAGGACTAAGGGGCCTTCGGGGCCAAGAGACCCAGTACTTC. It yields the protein CASSLGLRGLRGQETQYF.

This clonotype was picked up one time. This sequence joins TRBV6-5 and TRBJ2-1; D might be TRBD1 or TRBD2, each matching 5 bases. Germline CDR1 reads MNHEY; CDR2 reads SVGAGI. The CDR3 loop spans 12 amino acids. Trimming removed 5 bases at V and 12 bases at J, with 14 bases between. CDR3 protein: CASSRGGGGQFF. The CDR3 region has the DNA TGTGCCAGCAGTCGGGGTGGGGGTGGGCAGTTCTTC.

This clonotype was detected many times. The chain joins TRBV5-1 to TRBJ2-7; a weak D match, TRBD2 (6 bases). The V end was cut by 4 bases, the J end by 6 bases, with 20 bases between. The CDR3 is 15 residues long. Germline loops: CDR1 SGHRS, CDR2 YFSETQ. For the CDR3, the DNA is TGCGCCAGCAGCGAAGGGACTTCAGTCTACGGCGAGCAGTACTTC. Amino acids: CASSEGTSVYGEQYF. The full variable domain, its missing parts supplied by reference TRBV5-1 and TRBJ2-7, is KAGVTQTPRYLIKTRGQQVTLSCSPISGHRSVSWYQQTPGQGLQFLFEYFSETQRNKGNFPGRFSGRQFSNSRSEMNVSTLELGDSALYLCASSEGTSVYGEQYFGPGTRLTVT.

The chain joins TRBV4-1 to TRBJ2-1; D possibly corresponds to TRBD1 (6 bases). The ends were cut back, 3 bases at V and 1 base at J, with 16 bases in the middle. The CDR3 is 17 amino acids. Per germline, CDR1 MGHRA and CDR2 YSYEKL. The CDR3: CASSQGGQLQSYNEQFF. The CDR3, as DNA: TGCGCCAGCAGCCAGGGCGGACAGTTGCAATCCTACAATGAGCAGTTCTTC.

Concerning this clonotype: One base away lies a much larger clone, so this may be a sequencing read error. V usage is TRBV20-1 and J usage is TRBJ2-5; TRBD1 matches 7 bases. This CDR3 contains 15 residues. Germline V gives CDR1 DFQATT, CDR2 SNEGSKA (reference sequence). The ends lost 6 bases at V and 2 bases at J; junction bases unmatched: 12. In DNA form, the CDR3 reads TGCAGTGCAAGGAGCGTAGTGGGACAGCAAGAGACCCAGTACTTC. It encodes CSARSVVGQQETQYF.

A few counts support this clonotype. CDR3 bases: TGTGCCAGCAGTATAGGGACTCCGGGAGAGCAGTTCTTC. Its translation is CASSIGTPGEQFF. The V and J genes are TRBV12-3 or TRBV12-4 and TRBJ2-1; D perhaps matches TRBD2 (6 bases). V was cut by 5 bases and J by 10 bases, with 15 bases left in between. The CDR3 loop spans 13 amino acids.